This TCR beta chain was captured by sequencing in a study of blood T cells in healthy people across ages. Study-level points and caveats: Any changes in expanded clonotypes were possibly confounded, as donor CMV status remained unknown.

With a J-beta primer mix and a sample-barcoded 5' primer, a second PCR ran about 7 to 12 cycles. TCRdb passed the 5' RACE reads through MiXCR, listing each CDR3 protein once. The repertoire has about 940,000 distinct CDR3 sequences, around 49% of them found once; the top ten carry 10% to 15%. Every sample had a minimum of 6.5 million PBMCs isolated. CDR3 size: 13 residues. Per the germline V gene, CDR1 is SEHNR and CDR2 is FQNEAQ (reference sequence). The V and J ends lost 1 base and 8 bases respectively, with 11 bases between them. This clonotype was counted between two and nine times. Its antigen is undetermined.

The source material was blood. V and J are TRBV7-9 and TRBJ1-1; TRBD1 might be the D (5 bases). The origin of this receptor is a man aged 25-45 years in good health. The CDR3 reads CASSLEGRLEAFF. CDR3 coding DNA: TGTGCCAGCAGCTTAGAGGGGCGCCTGGAAGCTTTCTTT. The whole variable domain, remainder taken from reference TRBV7-9 and TRBJ1-1, is DTGVSQNPRHKITKRGQNVTFRCDPISEHNRLYWYRQTLGQGPEFLTYFQNEAQLEKSRLLSDRFSAERPKGSFSTLEIQRTEQGDSAMYLCASSLEGRLEAFFGQGTRLTVV.